The 24 T cell receptor beta chains presented below share a single source sample, sequenced in a study of immune evolution from preneoplasia to lung adenocarcinoma. Libraries were prepared by immunoSEQ multiplex PCR; TCRdb keeps only in-frame clonotypes and omits some of them. The sample shows a few thousand clones, roughly 80% of them seen only once. Sequencing input: FFPE minimally invasive lung adenocarcinoma tissue. All receptors derive from an older person with lung adenocarcinoma.

The V and J genes are TRBV29-1 and TRBJ2-1, with D perhaps TRBD1 (5 bases). V lost 3 bases, J lost 6 bases, and 12 bases lay in between. This CDR3 has 13 residues. Germline CDR1 is SQVTM and CDR2 is ANQGSEA. The CDR3 nucleotides are TGCAGCGTTGACTCCGGGCAGGGCAATGAGCAGTTCTTC. Protein product: CSVDSGQGNEQFF.

The table lists this clone with a count of one. V gene TRBV5-6 combines with J gene TRBJ1-2; TRBD1 matches 7 bases. Losses at the gene ends were 3 bases for V and 3 bases for J; bases not matched to a gene: 5. CDR3 length equals 14 residues. Looked up from germline, CDR1 is SGHDT and CDR2 is YYEEEE. CDR3 sequence reads: CASSWDSLDYGYTF. CDR3 bases: TGTGCCAGCAGCTGGGACAGTCTAGACTATGGCTACACCTTC.

This clone has only one observation. This chain links TRBV5-5 with TRBJ2-7, with 9 positions matching TRBD1. The J segment lost 4 bases and the V segment lost 4 bases, leaving 6 bases of the junction unmatched. CDR1 is SGHKS, CDR2 YYEKEE, per germline (reference sequence). The CDR3 runs to 14 residues. Here the CDR3 reads CASSAGTGSYEQYF. For the CDR3, the DNA is TGTGCCAGCAGCGCCGGGACAGGGTCTTACGAGCAGTACTTC.

This clone was recorded once. The rearrangement links TRBV6-5 to TRBJ1-5, with TRBD1 identical over 10 bases. From germline, CDR1 is MNHEY and CDR2 SVGAGI. The V and J ends lost 5 bases and 7 bases, in that order; junction bases with no gene match: 8. There are 15 residues in the CDR3. DNA of the CDR3: TGTGCCAGCAGTGGGGGACAGGGGAATAGCCAGCCCCAGCATTTT. This gives the protein CASSGGQGNSQPQHF.

The chain joins TRBV6-5 to TRBJ1-1; D is uncertain. CDR1 MNHEY and CDR2 SVGAGI come from the germline V gene. V shed 6 bases and J shed 3 bases, with 8 bases lying between them. The CDR3 loop spans 12 amino acids. As DNA, the CDR3 is TGTGCCAGCAGCGGTGGATACACTGAAGCTTTCTTT. Translated, it gives CASSGGYTEAFF.

The chain recombines TRBV7-6 with TRBJ1-5; D uncertain. Germline-derived CDR1 and CDR2 are SGHVS and FNYEAQ. The CDR3 extends over 16 amino acids. The ends were cut back, 3 bases at V and 1 base at J, with 13 bases in the middle. The CDR3 is CASSLYAKGSNQPQHF. CDR3 in DNA: TGTGCCAGCAGCTTGTACGCAAAAGGGAGCAATCAGCCCCAGCATTTT.

This clone occurred once. The chain joins TRBV28 to TRBJ1-4; D is undetermined. V was cut by 6 bases and J by 5 bases, with 10 bases left in between. The CDR3 length is 13 residues. Germline V gene data show CDR1 as MDHEN and CDR2 as SYDVKM. This chain's CDR3 is CASRSGSNEKLFF. The CDR3 nucleotides are TGTGCCAGCAGATCAGGATCCAATGAAAAACTGTTTTTT.

The chain links TRBV7-9 to TRBJ1-3; D uncertain. CDR3 length: 13 residues. V lost 4 bases and J 1 base, leaving 5 bases between the germline ends. Per germline, CDR1 SEHNR and CDR2 FQNEAQ (reference sequence). CDR3 DNA sequence: TGTGCCAGCAGCTCGGTATCTGGAAACACCATATATTTT. Its protein product is CASSSVSGNTIYF.

The V gene is TRBV5-8, the J gene TRBJ2-6; TRBD1 matches at 7 bases. From germline, CDR1 is SGHTS and CDR2 YDEGEE. The CDR3 covers 17 residues. V was clipped by 0 bases and J by 1 base; unmatched bases: 4. Here the CDR3 reads CASSLGQGPSGANVLTF. The CDR3 nucleotides read TGTGCCAGCAGCTTGGGACAGGGTCCTTCTGGGGCCAACGTCCTGACTTTC.

In this sample, this clone turned up a few times. V usage is TRBV10-2 and J usage is TRBJ1-2; TRBD1 matches at 8 bases. V was pared by 8 bases and J by 4 bases, with 6 bases of the junction left unmatched. Germline CDR1 reads WSHSY; CDR2 reads SAAADI. CDR3 length: 13 amino acids. The CDR3 DNA sequence: TGCGCCAGCTCCAACAGGGGGGGCTATGGCTACACCTTC. It translates to CASSNRGGYGYTF.

This rearrangement joins TRBV28 to TRBJ2-7; 11 bases map to TRBD2. Germline CDR1 is MDHEN and CDR2 is SYDVKM. V was pared by 5 bases and J by 6 bases, with 6 bases of the junction left unmatched. The CDR3 runs 14 residues. In DNA, the CDR3 is TGTGCCAGCAGTCCGGCACTAGCGGGAGCCGAGCAGTACTTC. It translates to CASSPALAGAEQYF.

In its sample, this clone was seen once. The rearrangement links TRBV10-3 to TRBJ2-2; D is unclear. Germline V gene lookup returns CDR1 ENHRY and CDR2 SYGVKD. Deletions cut 4 bases from V and 8 bases from J, with 8 bases between. CDR3 length: 12 residues. CDR3 sequence reads: CAISGYIGELFF. Written as DNA, the CDR3 is TGTGCCATCAGTGGGTATATAGGGGAGCTGTTTTTT.

This clone was observed a few times. In DNA, the CDR3 is TGTGCCAGCAGCCAGGGGGCAGGGGTCAACACTGAAGCTTTCTTT. Translated, it gives CASSQGAGVNTEAFF. The chain has TRBV7-6 and TRBJ1-1; 8 bases are a match to TRBD1. The J segment lost 2 bases and the V segment lost 5 bases, leaving 7 bases of the junction unmatched. Germline V gene lookup returns CDR1 SGHVS and CDR2 FNYEAQ. This CDR3 has 15 residues.

The V gene is TRBV6-4, the J gene TRBJ1-1; the D is unclear. CDR1 MRHNA and CDR2 SNTAGT come from the germline V gene. V gave up 7 bases and J gave up 9 bases, with 12 bases separating them. CDR3 length: 11 amino acids. CDR3 protein: CASITQRKAFF. CDR3 nucleotides: TGTGCCAGCATTACACAGAGAAAAGCTTTCTTT.

This rearrangement joins TRBV12-5 to TRBJ1-5; D uncertain. Trimming shortened V by 0 bases and J by 4 bases, and 22 bases separated the two germline ends. The CDR3 extends over 19 amino acids. Germline V gene data show CDR1 as LGHNT and CDR2 as FRNRAP. The CDR3 DNA reads TGTGCTAGTGGTTTGGTACTTTTCGGCCTTGGGAGGCGTAATCAGCCCCAGCATTTT. This gives the protein CASGLVLFGLGRRNQPQHF.

This chain connects TRBV18 to TRBJ2-1; D is uncertain. Germline CDR1 KGHSH, CDR2 LQKENI. CDR3 length: 15 residues. V was shortened by 2 bases and J by 11 bases, with 19 bases between the two germline ends. As DNA, the CDR3 is TGTGCCAGCTCACCAAGGCAGAGGAGCGCAATGCAGCAGTTCTTC. Its translation: CASSPRQRSAMQQFF.

This clone was observed a handful of times. The chain carries TRBV7-3 and TRBJ2-5; the D gene is possibly TRBD2 (5 bases). Trimming removed 5 bases from V and 5 bases from J, with 18 bases in between. The germline CDR1 and CDR2 sequences are SGHTA and FQGTGA. The CDR3 is 15 amino acids. The chain's CDR3 is CASSPGLGEMETQYF. Here the CDR3 DNA reads TGTGCCAGCAGCCCCGGTCTTGGGGAGATGGAGACCCAGTACTTC.

The chain recombines TRBV12-5 with TRBJ2-3; no reliable D call. Trimming removed 4 bases at V and 0 bases at J, with 8 bases between. CDR1 is LGHNT, CDR2 FRNRAP, per germline. This CDR3 has 14 residues. The CDR3 nucleotides read TGTGCTAGTGGTTGGGCGGCTAGCACAGATACGCAGTATTTT. It yields the protein CASGWAASTDTQYF.

This rearrangement joins TRBV5-1 to TRBJ1-1; D gene ambiguous. The CDR3 sequence is 13 residues long. Germline values: CDR1 SGHRS, CDR2 YFSETQ. Trimming stripped 4 bases from V and 6 bases from J, with 13 bases between. CDR3 bases: TGCGCCAGCAGCCCATGGACCGGCGCTGAAGCTTTCTTT. It yields the protein CASSPWTGAEAFF.

The chain combines TRBV5-1 with TRBJ2-3; D may be TRBD1 (5 bases). The CDR3 loop spans 15 amino acids. Germline lookup yields CDR1 SGHRS and CDR2 YFSETQ. Trimming left V 3 bases short and J 0 bases short, with 11 bases between. The CDR3 is CASSSTVSSTDTQYF. CDR3 DNA sequence: TGCGCCAGCAGCTCGACAGTCTCCAGCACAGATACGCAGTATTTT.

This chain uses TRBV21-1 with TRBJ2-4; the DNA was not used to check the table's D call, TRBD2. TRBV21-1 corresponds to a pseudogene. The CDR3 has 24 amino acids. The chain's CDR3 is CASSSRYAGVGLGGRARSQNIQYF. CDR3 in DNA: TGTGCCAGCAGCTCCCGGTACGCAGGGGTCGGCCTAGGCGGGAGGGCCAGAAGTCAAAACATTCAGTACTTC.

For the CDR3, the DNA is TGTGCTAGTGGTTGGGGGAGAACTGAAGCTTTCTTT. This sequence encodes CASGWGRTEAFF. V and J are TRBV12-5 and TRBJ1-1, with D maybe TRBD1 (5 bases). The CDR3 has 12 amino acids. Germline CDR1 reads LGHNT; CDR2 reads FRNRAP. V shed 4 bases and J shed 5 bases, with 8 bases lying between them.

The V gene is TRBV5-1, the J gene TRBJ2-6, with a weak D call TRBD2 (5 bases). Germline CDR1 SGHRS, CDR2 YFSETQ. CDR3 length: 15 residues. V lost 0 bases to trimming and J lost 4 bases, with 8 bases between them. The CDR3 reads CASSLGGSGANVLTF. The CDR3 region has the DNA TGCGCCAGCAGCTTGGGCGGGTCCGGGGCCAACGTCCTGACTTTC.

This chain joins TRBV4-1 and TRBJ1-2, with D perhaps matching TRBD1 (5 bases). Between the trimmed V and J ends, which lost 0 bases and 6 bases, there was a span of 14 bases. CDR1 is MGHRA, CDR2 YSYEKL, per germline. The CDR3 runs to 15 residues. CDR3 loop: CASSQDQGGPHGYTF. CDR3 coding DNA: TGCGCCAGCAGCCAAGATCAGGGAGGGCCCCATGGCTACACCTTC.